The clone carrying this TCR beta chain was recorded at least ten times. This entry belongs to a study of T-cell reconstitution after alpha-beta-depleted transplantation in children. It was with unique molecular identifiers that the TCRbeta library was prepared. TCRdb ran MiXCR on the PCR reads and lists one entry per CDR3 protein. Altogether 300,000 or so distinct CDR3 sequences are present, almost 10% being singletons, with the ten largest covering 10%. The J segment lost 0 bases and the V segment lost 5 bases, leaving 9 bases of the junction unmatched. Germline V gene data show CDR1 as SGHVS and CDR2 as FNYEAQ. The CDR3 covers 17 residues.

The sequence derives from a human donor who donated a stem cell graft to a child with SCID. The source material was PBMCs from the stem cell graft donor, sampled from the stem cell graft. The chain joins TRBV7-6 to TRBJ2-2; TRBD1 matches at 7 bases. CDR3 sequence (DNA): TGTGCCAGCAGCACCGGACAGGTTAACGCGAACACCGGGGAGCTGTTTTTT. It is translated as CASSTGQVNANTGELFF. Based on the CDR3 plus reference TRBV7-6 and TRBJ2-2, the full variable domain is GAGVSQSPRYKVTKRGQDVALRCDPISGHVSLYWYRQALGQGPEFLTYFNYEAQQDKSGLPNDRFSAERPEGSISTLTIQRTEQRDSAMYRCASSTGQVNANTGELFFGEGSRLTVL.